The rows below give T cell receptor beta chains drawn from one sample of a study of CD8+ T cells in alopecia areata. TCRdb keeps only in-frame clones here, not all; method: immunoSEQ multiplex PCR. The data contain 170,000 or so clones, around 71% of them singletons. Sequenced here: CD4+ T cells sorted from blood, sampled at week 4, from a patient treated with tofacitinib. The receptor source for this set is a human donor with alopecia areata. The conserved cysteine and the conserved F or W are not part of the CDR3 here.

v_call,j_call,cdr3_aa
TRBV29-1,TRBJ1-2,SARGTVYGYT
TRBV30,TRBJ2-1,AWSVTQGSYNEQF
TRBV5-1,TRBJ1-2,ASTETGFNYGYT
TRBV9,TRBJ1-6,ASSARGTTDSPLH
TRBV7-8,TRBJ2-4,ASSSSPSSEIAKNIQY
TRBV29-1,TRBJ2-7,SAVSGDSYEQY
TRBV29-1,TRBJ1-1,SVLLLNTEAF
TRBV7-9,TRBJ2-7,ASSQRGNSYEQY
TRBV6-1,TRBJ2-1,ASYNPRRNNEQF
TRBV9,TRBJ2-1,ASSAGLAGEQF
TRBV6-6,TRBJ2-2,ASSASGGVITGELF
TRBV5-1,TRBJ2-7,ASSLVPGQGNEQY
TRBV27,TRBJ2-7,ASSLSIATARGEQY
TRBV29-1,TRBJ1-5,SVGTGDLNQPQH
TRBV7-3,TRBJ2-3,ASSEGDTQY
TRBV2,TRBJ2-3,ASTERDTQY
TRBV5-1,TRBJ2-3,ASSPRGDRVADTQY
TRBV29-1,TRBJ1-4,SVQVWANEKLF
TRBV2,TRBJ2-7,ASSENRGNEQY
TRBV7-9,TRBJ1-2,ASSPGQVYGYT
TRBV6-5,TRBJ2-3,ASGTGTGSTDTQY
TRBV7-6,TRBJ2-5,ASSSKETQY
TRBV30,TRBJ1-2,AWSVDRNYGYT
TRBV30,TRBJ1-1,AWSLRTGKAF
TRBV29-1,TRBJ1-1,SVEPQIASEAF
TRBV2,TRBJ2-7,ASREQGEQY
TRBV19,TRBJ2-2,ASSIVPTGIHGELF
TRBV27,TRBJ1-4,ASSSLQGYENEKLF
TRBV5-4,TRBJ1-1,ASSLDREAF
TRBV7-2,TRBJ1-6,ASSLQGANSPLH
TRBV10-3,TRBJ1-3,AIGGRSENTIY
TRBV30,TRBJ1-2,AWSNGAQRT
TRBV27,TRBJ2-5,ASSLSTREGETQY
TRBV4-1,TRBJ2-3,ASSQERTSGGTDTQY
TRBV27,TRBJ2-7,ASSLLGGGEQY
TRBV29-1,TRBJ2-5,SVEPREETQY